The subject of this entry is one T cell receptor beta chain. This specimen belongs to a study of blood T cell repertoires in COVID-19. Study details: Samples taken during acute and convalescent COVID-19 were collected in the United States, Italy and Spain. T cells, B-cell-depleted T cells, or PBMCs supplied cDNA or gDNA.

The CDR3 spans 13 residues. Trimming removed 3 bases at V and 5 bases at J, with 13 bases between. CDR1 and CDR2 (germline): DFQATT, SNEGSKA (reference sequence). Sequenced by immunoSEQ multiplex PCR; TCRdb stores in-frame clones only, minus some. The data contain roughly 150,000 clones, around 90% of them singletons. This chain joins TRBV20-1 and TRBJ2-5; the D gene is possibly TRBD1 (5 bases). Sequenced material: peripheral blood. The origin of this receptor is a human donor in a cohort sampled during active COVID-19. The CDR3 DNA follows: TGCAGTGCTAGTGCCAGGGATGGGGAGACCCAGTACTTC. It encodes CSASARDGETQYF.